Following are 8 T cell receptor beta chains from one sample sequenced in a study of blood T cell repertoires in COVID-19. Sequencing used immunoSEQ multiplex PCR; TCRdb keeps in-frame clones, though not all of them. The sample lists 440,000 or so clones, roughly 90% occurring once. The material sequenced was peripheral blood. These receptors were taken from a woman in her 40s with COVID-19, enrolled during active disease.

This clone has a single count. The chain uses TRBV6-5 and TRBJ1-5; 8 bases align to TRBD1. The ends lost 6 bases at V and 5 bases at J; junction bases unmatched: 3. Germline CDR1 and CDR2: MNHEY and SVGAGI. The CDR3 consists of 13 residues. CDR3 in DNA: TGTGCCAGCAGAGAGACAGGGGATCAGCCCCAGCATTTT. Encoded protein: CASRETGDQPQHF.

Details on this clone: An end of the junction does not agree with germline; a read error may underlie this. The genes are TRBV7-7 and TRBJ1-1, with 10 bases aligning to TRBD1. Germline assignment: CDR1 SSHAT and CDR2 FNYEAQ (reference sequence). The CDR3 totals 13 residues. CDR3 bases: TGTGCTAGCAGCCGCGGACAGGGGGGGAAGGCTTTCTTT. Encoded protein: CASSRGQGGKAFF.

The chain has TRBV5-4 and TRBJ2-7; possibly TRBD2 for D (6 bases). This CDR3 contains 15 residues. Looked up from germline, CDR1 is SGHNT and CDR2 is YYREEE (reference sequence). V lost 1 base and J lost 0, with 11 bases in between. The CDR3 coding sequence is TGTGCCAGCAGCTTGTTGCGGGGATCCTCCTACGAGCAGTACTTC. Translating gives CASSLLRGSSYEQYF.

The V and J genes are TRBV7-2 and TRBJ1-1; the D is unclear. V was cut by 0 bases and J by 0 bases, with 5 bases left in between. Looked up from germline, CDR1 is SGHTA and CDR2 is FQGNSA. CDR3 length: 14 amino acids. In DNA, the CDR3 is TGTGCCAGCAGCTTAGCGCAGGTGAACACTGAAGCTTTCTTT. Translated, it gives CASSLAQVNTEAFF.

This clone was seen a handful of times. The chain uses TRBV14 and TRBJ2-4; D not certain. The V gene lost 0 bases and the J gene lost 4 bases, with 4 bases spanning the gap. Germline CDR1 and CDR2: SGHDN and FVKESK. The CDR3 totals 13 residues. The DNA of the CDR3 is TGTGCCAGCAGCCAAGATCAGAAAAACATTCAGTACTTC. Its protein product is CASSQDQKNIQYF.

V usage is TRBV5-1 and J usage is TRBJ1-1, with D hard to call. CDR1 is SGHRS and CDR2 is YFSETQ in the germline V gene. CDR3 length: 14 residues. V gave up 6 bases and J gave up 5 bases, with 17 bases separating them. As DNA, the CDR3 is TGCGCCAGCAATTCCCTCTCGTCCGGGACTGAAGCTTTCTTT. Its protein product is CASNSLSSGTEAFF. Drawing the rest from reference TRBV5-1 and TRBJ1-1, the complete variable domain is KAGVTQTPRYLIKTRGQQVTLSCSPISGHRSVSWYQQTPGQGLQFLFEYFSETQRNKGNFPGRFSGRQFSNSRSEMNVSTLELGDSALYLCASNSLSSGTEAFFGQGTRLTVV.

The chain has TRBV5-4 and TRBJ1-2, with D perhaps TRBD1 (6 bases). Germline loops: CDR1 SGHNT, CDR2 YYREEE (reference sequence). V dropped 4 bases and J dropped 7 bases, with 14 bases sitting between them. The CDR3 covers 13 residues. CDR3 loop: CASSGDGQFGYTF. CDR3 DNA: TGTGCCAGCAGCGGGGATGGACAGTTTGGCTACACCTTC.

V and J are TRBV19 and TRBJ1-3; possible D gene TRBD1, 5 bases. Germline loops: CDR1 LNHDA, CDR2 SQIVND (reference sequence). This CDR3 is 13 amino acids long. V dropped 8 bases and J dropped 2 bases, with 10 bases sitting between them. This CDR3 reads CASSAGTGNTIYF. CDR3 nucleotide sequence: TGTGCCAGTTCTGCAGGGACTGGAAACACCATATATTTT. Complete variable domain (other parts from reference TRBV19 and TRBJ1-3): DGGITQSPKYLFRKEGQNVTLSCEQNLNHDAMYWYRQDPGQGLRLIYYSQIVNDFQKGDIAEGYSVSREKKESFPLTVTSAQKNPTAFYLCASSAGTGNTIYFGEGSWLTVV.